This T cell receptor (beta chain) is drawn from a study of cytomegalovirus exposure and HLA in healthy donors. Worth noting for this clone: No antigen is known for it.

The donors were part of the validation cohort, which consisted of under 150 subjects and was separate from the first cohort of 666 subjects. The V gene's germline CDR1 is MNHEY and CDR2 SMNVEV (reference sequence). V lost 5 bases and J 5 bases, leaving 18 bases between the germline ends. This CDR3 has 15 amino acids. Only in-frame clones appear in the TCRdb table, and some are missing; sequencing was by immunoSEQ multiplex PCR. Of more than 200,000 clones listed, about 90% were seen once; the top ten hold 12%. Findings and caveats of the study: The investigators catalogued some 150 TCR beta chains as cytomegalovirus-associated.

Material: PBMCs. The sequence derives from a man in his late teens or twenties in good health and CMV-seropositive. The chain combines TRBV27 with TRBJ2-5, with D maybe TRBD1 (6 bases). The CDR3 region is CASSTGSTGLETQYF. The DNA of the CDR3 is TGTGCCAGCAGTACTGGCTCCACAGGGCTGGAGACCCAGTACTTC.